The clone carrying this T cell receptor (beta chain) was seen only a few times. This sample stems from a study of blood T cells in healthy people across ages. Primers used in a second PCR of roughly 7 to 12 cycles were a sample-barcoded 5' primer and a J-beta primer mix. A template-switch adaptor containing 12 random nucleotides labeled each cDNA molecule. CDR3-containing paired-end reads numbered at least 2.5 million in each sample. MiXCR was run by TCRdb on the 5' RACE reads, yielding one entry per CDR3 protein. The sample yields 550,000 to 800,000 distinct CDR3 sequences, roughly 21% seen once. J lost 7 bases, V lost 5 bases, and 10 bases had no gene match. The CDR3 sequence is 14 residues long. Germline V gene data show CDR1 as MNHEY and CDR2 as SMNVEV (reference sequence).

This chain links TRBV27 with TRBJ1-2, with TRBD1 identical over 7 bases. The sample taken for sequencing was blood. The clonotype comes from a man aged 65 to 85 in good health. The CDR3 here is CASSPQTGSGGYTF. CDR3 coding DNA: TGTGCCAGCAGTCCTCAGACAGGGAGTGGTGGCTACACCTTC.